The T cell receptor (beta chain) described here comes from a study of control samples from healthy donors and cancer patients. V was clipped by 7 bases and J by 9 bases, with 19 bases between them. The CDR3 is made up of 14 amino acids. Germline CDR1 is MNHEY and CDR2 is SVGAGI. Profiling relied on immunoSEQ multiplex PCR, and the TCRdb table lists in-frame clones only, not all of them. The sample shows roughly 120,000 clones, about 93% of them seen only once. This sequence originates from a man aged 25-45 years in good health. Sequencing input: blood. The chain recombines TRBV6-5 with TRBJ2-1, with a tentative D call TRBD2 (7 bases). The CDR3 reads CASNPTAGAGEQFF. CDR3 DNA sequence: TGTGCCAGCAATCCGACTGCGGGGGCGGGTGAGCAGTTCTTC.